The clone carrying this T cell receptor beta chain was picked up a small number of times. The germline gives CDR1 MDHEN, CDR2 SYDVKM. The CDR3 loop spans 14 amino acids. V shed 0 bases and J shed 1 base, with 7 bases lying between them. Authors' processing steps: By means of reference gene primer amplification, nucleated cell counts were estimated. Sequencing was performed with immunoSEQ multiplex PCR; in TCRdb, only in-frame clones are kept and a portion is missing. V and J calls and clone size come straight from that table; D and trimming were deduced from the DNA. The table includes about 170,000 clones, roughly 91% detected once. This entry is derived from a study of blood T cell repertoires in COVID-19. In the study overall: Researchers got acute and convalescent COVID-19 samples from the United States, Italy and Spain. PBMCs, B-cell-depleted T cells, or T cells provided the cDNA or gDNA that made up the material.

The rearrangement joins TRBV28 to TRBJ2-7; D not certain. Sequenced input: peripheral blood. This TCR came from a man over 45 who had recovered from COVID-19. CDR3 DNA sequence: TGTGCCAGCAGTTTATGGCAGGTATCCTACGAGCAGTACTTC. Translated, it gives CASSLWQVSYEQYF.